These 3 T cell receptor beta chains share one sample of origin, sequenced in a study of regulatory T cells in long-lasting Graves disease (dated by TCRdb to 2020 to 2022). The time point label, as the study defines it: persistent/refractory GD, antithyroid drugs over 5 years with positive TRAb. For both TCR sequencing and RNA sequencing, RNA was extracted from PBMCs in TRIzol. The library was built by means of multiplex PCR. TCRdb names Illumina HiSeq 4000 as the instrument used. TCR beta libraries were built with iRepertoire HTBI primers and Arm-PCR amplification of CDR3 regions. TCRdb trimmed public reads at Q25 via fastp, called clones via MiXCR and kept in-frame beta chains. CDR3 protein sequences are deduplicated, and each keeps its most common genes and DNA. This sample holds over 350,000 distinct CDR3 sequences; around 21% were observed only once. The ten largest clones add up to about 20% of the sample.

This material consisted of peripheral blood mononuclear cells (PBMCs), taken when the disease was refractory, from a patient treated with antithyroid drugs. The receptors were sampled from a female donor with Graves disease.

The J gene is TRBJ1-4, the V gene TRBV29-1; D is unclear. The CDR3 extends over 14 amino acids. V was pared by 3 bases and J by 7 bases, with 15 bases between. CDR1 and CDR2 from the germline V gene are SQVTM and ANQGSEA. CDR3 loop: CSVDVGGVGEKLFF. For the CDR3, the DNA is TGCAGCGTTGATGTTGGTGGAGTGGGTGAAAAACTGTTTTTT.

This clonotype was counted between two and nine times. The chain recombines TRBV19 with TRBJ2-2; 7 bases line up with TRBD1. The V gene's germline CDR1 is LNHDA and CDR2 SQIVND (reference sequence). V was pared by 4 bases and J by 0 bases, with 2 bases of the junction left unmatched. The CDR3 has 15 amino acids. As DNA, the CDR3 is TGTGCCAGTAGTAAGGGGGCGCCGAACACCGGGGAGCTGTTTTTT. This sequence encodes CASSKGAPNTGELFF.

This clonotype was counted at least ten times. This chain connects TRBV28 to TRBJ1-2; 9 positions match TRBD1. CDR3 size: 17 residues. CDR1 is MDHEN, CDR2 SYDVKM, per germline. V shed 5 bases, J shed 4 bases, and the junction held 14 bases outside the gene matches. Written as DNA, the CDR3 is TGTGCCAGCAGTACCCGACAGGGGGTCTTACCTCTCTATGGCTACACCTTC. Its translation is CASSTRQGVLPLYGYTF.